This T cell receptor beta chain was found in a study of identical twins. Whole-study results and caveats: Alpha sequences out of frame and shared by twins had excess low generation probability. A lower insertion count was a feature of abundant cord blood beta clonotypes, with no such feature in memory repertoires.

TCRdb processed the 5' RACE reads anew with MiXCR; each CDR3 protein has one entry. The sample consists of around 1.7 million distinct CDR3 sequences, around 33% of them appearing once. V dropped 6 bases and J dropped 3; count of bases not matched to a gene: 6. This CDR3 is built from 14 residues. CDR1 and CDR2 (germline): ENHRY, SYGVKD. Concerning this clonotype: Its specificity is not known.

The sequenced sample was cord blood. The TCR was taken from a newborn girl in good health. The V call is TRBV10-3, the J call TRBJ1-1, with TRBD1 matching over 8 bases. The CDR3 reads CAISPTGGYTEAFF. The CDR3 nucleotides read TGTGCCATCAGCCCTACAGGGGGATACACTGAAGCTTTCTTT.